The entry below describes one T cell receptor (beta chain). No antigen is known for it. No base qualities exist here, and no much larger clone lies one base off it. Library generation was performed with the immunoSEQ multiplex PCR assay. What TCRdb holds here is the immuneACCESS table cut down to in-frame rearrangements. Part of the clones is not present; checked against another copy, under half of the missing clones reflect an unresolved V gene, and the others are unexplained. The sample table contains just under 65,000 clones; only one count was recorded for around 97% of them. The top ten hold 2% to 3% of the sample. The data belong to a study of T cell changes during pregnancy in multiple sclerosis (dated by TCRdb to between 2019 and 2020). Context from the whole study: The study looked at changes in the T cell repertoire across pregnancy in women with multiple sclerosis.

From the cysteine up to the phenylalanine, the CDR3 has a length of 11 residues. Only the CDR3 portion is preserved as DNA: 33 bases, with reading frame beginning at the first base. CDR1 is given as GTSNPN and CDR2 as SVGIG, both from the germline V gene (reference sequence). A distance of 6 bases separates the germline ends of V and J, which lose 3 bases and 3 bases respectively. The chain uses TRBV30 and TRBJ2-7; TRBD2 is a weak D gene call, 6 bases matching. The TCR comes from a female donor with multiple sclerosis, enrolled in a pregnancy study. Specimen: CD8+ T cells from peripheral blood mononuclear cells, collected after pregnancy. CDR3 protein: CAWRGGYEQYF. Read as DNA, the sequence is TGTGCCTGGAGGGGGGGCTACGAGCAGTACTTC.